One and the same sample provided the 19 T cell receptor beta chains below, sequenced in a study of neurological immune-mediated disorders. TCRdb reprocessed the 5' RACE reads via MiXCR and lists one record per CDR3 protein. The repertoire includes 65,000 to 80,000 distinct CDR3 sequences, roughly 4.5% of them detected once, and roughly 2% sits in the top ten. Sequencing input: PBMCs. The origin of the receptors is a woman between 65 and 79 years old with multiple sclerosis.

This clonotype was seen repeatedly, ten times or more. The V call is TRBV9, the J call TRBJ1-1; D is uncertain. This CDR3 has 13 amino acids. The germline V and J ends were trimmed by 4 bases and 2 bases, with 9 bases remaining between them. Germline CDR1 SGDLS, CDR2 YYNGEE. The chain's CDR3 is CASSRLSNTEAFF. As DNA, the CDR3 is TGTGCCAGCAGCCGGTTATCTAACACTGAAGCTTTCTTT.

Many counts were recorded for this clonotype. The chain has TRBV4-3 and TRBJ2-7; 10 positions match TRBD2. The trim removed 1 base at V and 5 bases at J, leaving 8 bases unmatched. Germline values: CDR1 LGHNA, CDR2 YSLEER. The CDR3 extends over 16 amino acids. CDR3 residues: CASSQGPSSGSHEQYF. The CDR3 DNA follows: TGCGCCAGCAGCCAAGGGCCCTCTAGCGGGAGCCACGAGCAGTACTTC.

The chain carries TRBV15 and TRBJ2-1, with 12 bases aligning to TRBD2. The trim removed 5 bases at V and 3 bases at J, leaving 14 bases unmatched. The germline CDR1 and CDR2 sequences are LNHNV and YYDKDF (reference sequence). This CDR3 is built from 19 residues. CDR3 sequence reads: CATSLRLAGEIVGYNEQFF. The CDR3 nucleotides read TGTGCCACCAGCCTCCGACTAGCGGGAGAAATAGTTGGCTACAATGAGCAGTTCTTC.

The table lists this clonotype with many counts. J is TRBJ2-2 and V is TRBV5-1; 7 bases map to TRBD1. V was clipped by 4 bases and J by 0 bases; unmatched bases: 0. Germline lookup yields CDR1 SGHRS and CDR2 YFSETQ. This CDR3 spans 14 amino acids. CDR3 nucleotide sequence: TGCGCCAGCAGCGGACAGGCGAACACCGGGGAGCTGTTTTTT. Its protein is CASSGQANTGELFF.

The sample holds many counts of this clonotype. The chain uses TRBV2 and TRBJ1-1; maybe TRBD1 (6 bases). Germline loops: CDR1 SNHLY, CDR2 FYNNEI. Trimming pared 4 bases from V and 1 base from J, leaving 10 bases between. The CDR3 extends over 14 amino acids. CDR3 region: CASSVRGGNTEAFF. For the CDR3, the DNA is TGTGCCAGCAGTGTCAGGGGTGGGAACACTGAAGCTTTCTTT.

This clonotype has just a few counts. The chain has TRBV6-2 or TRBV6-3 and TRBJ2-3; tentatively, D is TRBD2 (5 bases). The CDR3 has 12 amino acids. Looked up from germline, CDR1 is MNHEY and CDR2 is SVGEGT. The V end lost 10 bases, the J end lost 5 bases, and 13 bases lay between the germline ends. CDR3 in amino acids: CAKAEAGDTQYF. In DNA, the CDR3 is TGTGCCAAAGCGGAGGCCGGAGATACGCAGTATTTT.

This clonotype was recorded at least ten times. V is TRBV30 and J is TRBJ1-2; maybe TRBD1 (5 bases). Germline-derived CDR1 and CDR2 are GTSNPN and SVGIG (reference sequence). This CDR3 spans 13 amino acids. Deletions cut 5 bases from V and 3 bases from J, with 13 bases between. DNA for the CDR3: TGTGCCTGGTTCCCAGGGTTTCACTATGGCTACACCTTC. This codes for CAWFPGFHYGYTF.

Details on this clonotype: This may be a read error, as it is one base from a much larger clone. The chain joins TRBV3-1 to TRBJ2-1; D is undetermined. The CDR3 is 11 residues long. V dropped 4 bases and J dropped 10 bases, with 8 bases sitting between them. Looked up from germline, CDR1 is LGHDT and CDR2 is YNNKEL (reference sequence). The CDR3 DNA reads as TGTGCCAGCAGCCCAGTGGACGAGCAGTTCTTC. This codes for CASSPVDEQFF.

In this sample, this clonotype turned up many times. The chain joins TRBV6-6 to TRBJ1-6; no clear D. The V gene's germline CDR1 is MNHNY and CDR2 SVGAGI (reference sequence). V lost 4 bases and J lost 0, with 7 bases in between. The CDR3 has 15 residues. Written as DNA, the CDR3 is TGTGCCAGCAGTTGGAAGAGCTCCTATAATTCACCCCTCCACTTT. Translated: CASSWKSSYNSPLHF.

In this sample, this clonotype turned up a few times. The J gene is TRBJ2-1, the V gene TRBV4-2; 15 bases agree with TRBD2. After removal of 1 base from V and 8 bases from J, the junction contained 6 bases not matched to a gene. The CDR3 covers 17 residues. The germline V gene encodes CDR1 LGHNA and CDR2 YNFKEQ. CDR3 nucleotides: TGTGCCAGCAGCCAAGGCAGCGGGACTAGCGGGAGGTATGAGCAGTTCTTC. This encodes CASSQGSGTSGRYEQFF.

In its sample, this clonotype was seen many times. The chain joins TRBV6-5 to TRBJ1-2; the D is unclear. This CDR3 region has 11 residues. V shed 8 bases and J shed 4 bases, with 8 bases lying between them. Germline V gene sequence: CDR1 MNHEY, CDR2 SVGAGI. The CDR3 nucleotides are TGTGCCAGCGGTGAGGGCTATGGCTACACCTTC. Translation gives CASGEGYGYTF.

This clonotype was seen at least ten times. The chain recombines TRBV20-1 with TRBJ2-3, with D unclear. Germline V lookup: CDR1 DFQATT, CDR2 SNEGSKA (reference sequence). This CDR3 comprises 15 residues. V lost 3 bases and J 0 bases, leaving 13 bases between the germline ends. The CDR3 DNA is TGCAGTGCTAGGATAGGAAGACCCAGCACAGATACGCAGTATTTT. This sequence encodes CSARIGRPSTDTQYF.

This clonotype was detected many times. The V and J genes are TRBV3-1 and TRBJ2-1, with 9 bases that match TRBD2. CDR3 size: 19 residues. Trimming removed 0 bases from V and 9 bases from J; junction bases left unmatched: 18. In germline, CDR1 is LGHDT, CDR2 YNNKEL (reference sequence). For the CDR3, the DNA is TGTGCCAGCAGCCAAGAACGGGGTTGGGGTAGCGGGAGCTTTCGTGAGCAGTTCTTC. Amino acid sequence: CASSQERGWGSGSFREQFF.

This clonotype has at least ten counts. The chain combines TRBV5-1 with TRBJ2-1, with no clear D. This CDR3 has 11 amino acids. The germline V gene has CDR1 SGHRS and CDR2 YFSETQ. The V gene lost 2 bases and the J gene lost 9 bases, with 6 bases spanning the gap. The CDR3 sequence: CASSFQTEQFF. In nucleotides, the CDR3 is TGCGCCAGCAGCTTCCAAACTGAGCAGTTCTTC. The full variable domain, with the rest looked up from reference TRBV5-1 and TRBJ2-1, is KAGVTQTPRYLIKTRGQQVTLSCSPISGHRSVSWYQQTPGQGLQFLFEYFSETQRNKGNFPGRFSGRQFSNSRSEMNVSTLELGDSALYLCASSFQTEQFFGPGTRLTVL.

This clonotype has more than one count but fewer than ten. The CDR3 DNA follows: TGTGCCAGCAGTTCTCGTGACAGGAACCTCAACTATGGCTACACCTTC. Protein sequence: CASSSRDRNLNYGYTF. This rearrangement joins TRBV6-6 to TRBJ1-2; D is perhaps TRBD1 (6 bases). V lost 4 bases and J lost 2, with 17 bases in between. Germline-derived CDR1 and CDR2 are MNHNY and SVGAGI (reference sequence). The CDR3 has 16 amino acids.

This chain connects TRBV12-5 to TRBJ2-3; no clear D. Germline values: CDR1 LGHNT, CDR2 FRNRAP. V was pared by 3 bases and J by 4 bases, with 5 bases between. This CDR3 has 12 residues. CDR3 nucleotide sequence: TGTGCTAGTGGTTTAATAGCAGATACGCAGTATTTT. As protein: CASGLIADTQYF.

This clonotype has more than one count but fewer than ten. V and J are TRBV5-1 and TRBJ2-1; 8 bases agree with TRBD2. Trimming at V came to 0 bases and at J to 5 bases, leaving 4 bases not matched to a gene. Germline loops: CDR1 SGHRS, CDR2 YFSETQ. The CDR3 runs to 15 residues. CDR3 bases: TGCGCCAGCAGCTTGGCGGGAGGGCCTAACAATGAGCAGTTCTTC. Protein: CASSLAGGPNNEQFF.

This clonotype was seen ten or more times. The chain has TRBV6-5 and TRBJ2-5; 9 bases match TRBD2. V was clipped by 7 bases and J by 5 bases; unmatched bases: 11. The CDR3 covers 15 residues. Germline lookup yields CDR1 MNHEY and CDR2 SVGAGI. CDR3 residues: CASTFSGRGVETQYF. The DNA of the CDR3 is TGTGCCAGCACCTTTAGCGGGAGAGGGGTGGAGACCCAGTACTTC.

This clonotype appeared many times. This rearrangement joins TRBV7-9 to TRBJ1-5; D gene uncertain. V lost 0 bases to trimming and J lost 3 bases, with 3 bases between them. Germline V gene sequence: CDR1 SEHNR, CDR2 FQNEAQ (reference sequence). CDR3 length: 13 residues. As DNA, the CDR3 is TGTGCCAGCAGCTTAGCGGCCAATCAGCCCCAGCATTTT. It encodes CASSLAANQPQHF.